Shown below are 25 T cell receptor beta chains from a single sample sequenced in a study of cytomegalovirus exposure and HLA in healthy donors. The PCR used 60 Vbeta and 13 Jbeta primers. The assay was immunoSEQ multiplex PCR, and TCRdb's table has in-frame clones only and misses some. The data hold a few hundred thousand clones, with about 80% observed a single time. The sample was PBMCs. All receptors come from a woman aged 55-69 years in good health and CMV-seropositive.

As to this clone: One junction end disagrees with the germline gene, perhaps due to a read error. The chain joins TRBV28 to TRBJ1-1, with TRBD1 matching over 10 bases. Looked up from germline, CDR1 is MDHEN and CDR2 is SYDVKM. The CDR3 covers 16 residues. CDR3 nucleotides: TGTGCCAGTAGTTTATATGCACGCGGGACAGGGGTGGGAGCTTTCTTT. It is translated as CASSLYARGTGVGAFF.

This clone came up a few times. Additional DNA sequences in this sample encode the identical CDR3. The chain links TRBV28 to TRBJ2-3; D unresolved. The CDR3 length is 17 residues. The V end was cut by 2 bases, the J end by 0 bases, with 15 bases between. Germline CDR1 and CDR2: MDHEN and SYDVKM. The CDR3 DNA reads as TGTGCCAGCAGTTTACCCCTGACGGGTACTAGCACAGATACGCAGTATTTT. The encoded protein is CASSLPLTGTSTDTQYF.

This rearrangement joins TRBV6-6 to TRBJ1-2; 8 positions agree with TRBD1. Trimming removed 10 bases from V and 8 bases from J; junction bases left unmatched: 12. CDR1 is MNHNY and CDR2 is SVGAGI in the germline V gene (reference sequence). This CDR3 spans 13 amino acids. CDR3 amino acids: CAIAKQGAEGYTF. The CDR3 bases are TGTGCCATCGCAAAGCAGGGGGCAGAGGGCTACACCTTC.

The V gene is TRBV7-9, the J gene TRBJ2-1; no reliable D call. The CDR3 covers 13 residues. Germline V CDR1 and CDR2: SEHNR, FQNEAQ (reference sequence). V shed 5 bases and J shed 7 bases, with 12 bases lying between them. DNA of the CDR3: TGTGCCAGCAGCACACTTCTAGGAAATGAGCAGTTCTTC. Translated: CASSTLLGNEQFF.

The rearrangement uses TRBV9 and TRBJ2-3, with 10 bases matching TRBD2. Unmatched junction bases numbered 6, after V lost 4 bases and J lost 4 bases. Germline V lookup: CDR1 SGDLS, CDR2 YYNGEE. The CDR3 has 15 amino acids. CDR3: CASSLSGRDSDTQYF. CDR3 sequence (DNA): TGTGCCAGCAGCCTGAGCGGGAGGGACTCAGATACGCAGTATTTT. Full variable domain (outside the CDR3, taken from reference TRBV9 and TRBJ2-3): DSGVTQTPKHLITATGQRVTLRCSPRSGDLSVYWYQQSLDQGLQFLIQYYNGEERAKGNILERFSAQQFPDLHSELNLSSLELGDSALYFCASSLSGRDSDTQYFGPGTRLTVL.

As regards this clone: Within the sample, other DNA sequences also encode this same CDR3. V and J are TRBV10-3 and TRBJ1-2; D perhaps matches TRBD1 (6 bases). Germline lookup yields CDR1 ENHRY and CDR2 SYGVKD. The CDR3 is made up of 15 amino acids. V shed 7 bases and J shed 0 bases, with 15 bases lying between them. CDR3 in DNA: TGTGCCATCACGCCAGGACAGACCGCTAACTATGGCTACACCTTC. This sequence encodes CAITPGQTANYGYTF.

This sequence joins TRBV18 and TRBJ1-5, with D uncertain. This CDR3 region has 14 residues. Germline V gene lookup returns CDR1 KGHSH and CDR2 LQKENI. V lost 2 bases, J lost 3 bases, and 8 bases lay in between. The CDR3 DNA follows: TGTGCCAGCTCACCAAACACTATCAATCAGCCCCAGCATTTT. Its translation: CASSPNTINQPQHF.

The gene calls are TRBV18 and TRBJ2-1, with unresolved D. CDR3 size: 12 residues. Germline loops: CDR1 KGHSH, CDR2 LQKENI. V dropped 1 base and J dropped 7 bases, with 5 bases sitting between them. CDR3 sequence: CASSPQLNEQFF. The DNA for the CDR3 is TGTGCCAGCTCACCACAACTGAATGAGCAGTTCTTC.

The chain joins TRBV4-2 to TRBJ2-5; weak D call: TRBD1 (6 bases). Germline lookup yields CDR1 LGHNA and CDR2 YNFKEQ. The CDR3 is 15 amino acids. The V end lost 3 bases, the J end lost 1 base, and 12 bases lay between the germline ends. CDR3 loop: CASSQRQDPQETQYF. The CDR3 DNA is TGTGCCAGCAGCCAGCGACAGGATCCCCAAGAGACCCAGTACTTC.

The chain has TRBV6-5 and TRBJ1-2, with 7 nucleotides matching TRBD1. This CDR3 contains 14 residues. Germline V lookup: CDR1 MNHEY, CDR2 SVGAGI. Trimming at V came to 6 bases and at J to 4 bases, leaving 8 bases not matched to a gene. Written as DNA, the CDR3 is TGTGCCAGCAGACGGACAGGAGCCAGCTATGGCTACACCTTC. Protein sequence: CASRRTGASYGYTF.

The DNA for the CDR3 is TGTGCCAGCAGTTGGGATGACAGCCTTAACATTCAGTACTTC. Translated: CASSWDDSLNIQYF. The chain is built from TRBV27 and TRBJ2-4, with D maybe TRBD1 (5 bases). Germline V lookup: CDR1 MNHEY, CDR2 SMNVEV (reference sequence). CDR3 length equals 14 residues. Between the trimmed V and J ends, which lost 4 bases and 7 bases, there was a span of 14 bases.

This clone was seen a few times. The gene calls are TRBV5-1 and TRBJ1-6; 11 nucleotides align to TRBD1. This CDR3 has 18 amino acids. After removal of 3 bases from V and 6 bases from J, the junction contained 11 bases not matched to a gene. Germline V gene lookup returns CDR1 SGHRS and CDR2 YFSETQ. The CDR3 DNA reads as TGCGCCAGCAGCTGGTCCGGGACAGGGGGAGGTAGTAATTCACCCCTCCACTTT. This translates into CASSWSGTGGGSNSPLHF.

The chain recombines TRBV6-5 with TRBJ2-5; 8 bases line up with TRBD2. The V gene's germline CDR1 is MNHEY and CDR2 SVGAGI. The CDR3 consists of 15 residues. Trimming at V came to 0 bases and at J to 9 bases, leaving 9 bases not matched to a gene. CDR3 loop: CASSYSPGPGGAQYF. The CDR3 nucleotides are TGTGCCAGCAGTTACTCCCCGGGGCCGGGGGGGGCCCAGTACTTC.

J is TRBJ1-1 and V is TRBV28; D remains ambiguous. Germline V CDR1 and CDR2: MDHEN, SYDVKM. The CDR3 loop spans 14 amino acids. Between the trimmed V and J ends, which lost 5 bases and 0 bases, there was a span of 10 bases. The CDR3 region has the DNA TGTGCCAGCAGTCCCTACAGAATGAACACTGAAGCTTTCTTT. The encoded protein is CASSPYRMNTEAFF. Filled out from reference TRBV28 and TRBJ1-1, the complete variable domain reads DVKVTQSSRYLVKRTGEKVFLECVQDMDHENMFWYRQDPGLGLRLIYFSYDVKMKEKGDIPEGYSVSREKKERFSLILESASTNQTSMYLCASSPYRMNTEAFFGQGTRLTVV.

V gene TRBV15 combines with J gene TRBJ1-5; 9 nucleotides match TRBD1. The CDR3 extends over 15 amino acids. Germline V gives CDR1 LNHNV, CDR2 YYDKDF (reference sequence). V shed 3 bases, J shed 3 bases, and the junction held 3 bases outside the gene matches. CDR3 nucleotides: TGTGCCACCAGCAGGGACAGGGGCGACAATCAGCCCCAGCATTTT. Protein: CATSRDRGDNQPQHF.

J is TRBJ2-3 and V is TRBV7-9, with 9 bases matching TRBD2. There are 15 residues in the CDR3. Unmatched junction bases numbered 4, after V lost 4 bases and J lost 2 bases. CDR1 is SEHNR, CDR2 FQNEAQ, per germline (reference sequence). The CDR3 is CASSSGLAVTDTQYF. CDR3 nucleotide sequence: TGTGCCAGCAGCTCGGGACTAGCCGTCACAGATACGCAGTATTTT.

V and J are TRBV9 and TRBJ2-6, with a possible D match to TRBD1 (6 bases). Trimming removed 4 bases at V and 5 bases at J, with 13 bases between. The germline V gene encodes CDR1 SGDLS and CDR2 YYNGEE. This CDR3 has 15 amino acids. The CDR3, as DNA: TGTGCCAGCAGCTACGACAGGTCCAGGGCCAACGTCCTGACTTTC. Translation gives CASSYDRSRANVLTF.

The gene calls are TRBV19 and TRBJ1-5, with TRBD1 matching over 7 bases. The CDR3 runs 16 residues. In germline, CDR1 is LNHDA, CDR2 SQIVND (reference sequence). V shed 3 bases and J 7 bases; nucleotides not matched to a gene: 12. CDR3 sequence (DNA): TGTGCCAGTAGTATGGGCGGGGCAGGGGGACGCCAGCCCCAGCATTTT. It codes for CASSMGGAGGRQPQHF.

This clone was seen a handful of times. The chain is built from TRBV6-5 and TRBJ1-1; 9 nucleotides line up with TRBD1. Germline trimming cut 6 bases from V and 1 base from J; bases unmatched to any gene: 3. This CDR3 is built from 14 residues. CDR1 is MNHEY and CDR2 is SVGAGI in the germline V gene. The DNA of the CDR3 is TGTGCCAGCAGACGGGACAGGGCGAACACTGAAGCTTTCTTT. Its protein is CASRRDRANTEAFF.

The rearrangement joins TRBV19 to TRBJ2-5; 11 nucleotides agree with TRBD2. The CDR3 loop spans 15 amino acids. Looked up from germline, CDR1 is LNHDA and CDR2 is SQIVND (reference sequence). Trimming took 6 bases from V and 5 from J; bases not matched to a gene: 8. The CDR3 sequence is CASSDVAGGPETQYF. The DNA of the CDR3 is TGTGCCAGTAGCGATGTAGCGGGAGGGCCGGAGACCCAGTACTTC.

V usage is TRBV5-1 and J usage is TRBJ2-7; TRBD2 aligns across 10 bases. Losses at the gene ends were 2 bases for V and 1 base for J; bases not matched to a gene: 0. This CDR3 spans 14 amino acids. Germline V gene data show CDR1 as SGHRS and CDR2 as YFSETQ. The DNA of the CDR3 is TGCGCCAGCAGCTTACTAGCGGGGTCCTACGAGCAGTACTTC. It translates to CASSLLAGSYEQYF.

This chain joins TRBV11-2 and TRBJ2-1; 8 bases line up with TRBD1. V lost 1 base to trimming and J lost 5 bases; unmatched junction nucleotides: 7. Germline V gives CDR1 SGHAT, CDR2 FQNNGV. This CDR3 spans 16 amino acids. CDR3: CASSLVPRGPHNEQFF. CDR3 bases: TGTGCCAGCAGCTTAGTCCCCAGGGGGCCGCACAATGAGCAGTTCTTC.

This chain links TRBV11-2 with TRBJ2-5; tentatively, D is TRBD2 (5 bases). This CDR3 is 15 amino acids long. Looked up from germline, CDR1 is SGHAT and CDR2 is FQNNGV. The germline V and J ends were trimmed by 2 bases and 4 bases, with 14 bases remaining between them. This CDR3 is CASSLSLGKVETQYF. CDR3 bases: TGTGCCAGCAGCTTAAGCCTCGGGAAGGTAGAGACCCAGTACTTC.

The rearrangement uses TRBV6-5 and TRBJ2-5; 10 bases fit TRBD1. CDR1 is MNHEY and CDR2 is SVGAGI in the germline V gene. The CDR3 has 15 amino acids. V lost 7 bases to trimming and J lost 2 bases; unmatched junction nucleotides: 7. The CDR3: CASKVGQGGQETQYF. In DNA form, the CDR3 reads TGTGCCAGCAAAGTAGGACAGGGGGGGCAAGAGACCCAGTACTTC.

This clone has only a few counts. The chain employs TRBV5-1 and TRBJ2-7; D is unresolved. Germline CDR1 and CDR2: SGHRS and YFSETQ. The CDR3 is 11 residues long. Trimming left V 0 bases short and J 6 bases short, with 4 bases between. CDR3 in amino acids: CASSLGAEQYF. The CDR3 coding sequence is TGCGCCAGCAGCTTGGGGGCCGAGCAGTACTTC.